This T cell receptor beta chain is drawn from a study of regulatory T cells in long-lasting Graves disease. Findings and limits, study-wide: Favored usage of TRBV28, TRBJ1-2 and TRBJ2-5 was recorded in persistent disease. Since the sample size was small, accuracy may have been reduced.

iRepertoire HTBI primers and Arm-PCR of CDR3 regions built TCR beta libraries. Each CDR3 protein is one row after TCRdb ran MiXCR on the multiplex PCR reads. The repertoire includes roughly 470,000 distinct CDR3 sequences, around 20% of them detected once, and roughly 8% sits in the top ten. Time point described: persistent/refractory GD, antithyroid drugs over 5 years with positive TRAb. From RNA extracted from PBMCs, the TCR library was made. By American Thyroid Association guidelines, Graves' disease was diagnosed in the cohort. An endocrinology department located in Xi'an, China, was where the patients came from. Germline V CDR1 and CDR2: SGHRS, YFSETQ. The CDR3 covers 18 residues. The V and J ends lost 0 bases and 1 base, in that order; junction bases with no gene match: 8. In this sample, this clonotype turned up many times. Its specificity is not known.

The TCR sequence derives from a female donor with Graves disease. Sequenced material: peripheral blood mononuclear cells (PBMCs), taken when the disease was refractory, from a patient treated with antithyroid drugs. This chain connects TRBV5-1 to TRBJ2-7; TRBD2 matches 12 bases. The CDR3 here is CASSLGLAGGPDSYEQYF. The CDR3 DNA reads as TGCGCCAGCAGCTTGGGGCTAGCGGGAGGGCCGGATTCCTACGAGCAGTACTTC.